This is a list of T cell receptor beta chains from one sample in a study of T cell responses to AZD1222 COVID-19 vaccine. The repertoire was sequenced with immunoSEQ multiplex PCR; TCRdb's copy has only in-frame clones and lacks some. The table shows under 200,000 clones, with 92% occurring only once. The starting material was peripheral blood, obtained 28 days after the second AZD1222 dose. These receptors were collected from an adult who received the AZD1222 COVID-19 vaccine. CDR3s include the opening cysteine and the closing phenylalanine or tryptophan. D genes are given only for firm matches. Not every row has a clone size; where given, it reads once, few, many or a size class.

v_gene,abundance,d_gene,j_gene,CDR3nt,CDR3aa
TRBV18,-,TRBD1,TRBJ2-7,TGTGCCAGCTCACCACCCCCGGGACAGGGGAGCTACGAGCAGTACTTC,CASSPPPGQGSYEQYF
TRBV2,-,TRBD2,TRBJ2-5,TGTGCCAGCAGACCGCGGGGGCAAGAGACCCAGTACTTC,CASRPRGQETQYF
TRBV6-5,-,-,TRBJ1-6,TGTGCCAGCAGAGGGACGGAAGATTCACCCCTCCACTTT,CASRGTEDSPLHF
TRBV7-2,once,TRBD2,TRBJ2-5,TGTGCCAGCAGCTTTGGCGGGGGGGCCCAAGAGACCCAGTACTTC,CASSFGGGAQETQYF
TRBV18,-,TRBD1,TRBJ1-3,TGTGCCAGCTCACCCTCCTGGGGACAGTCCGGAAACACCATATATTTT,CASSPSWGQSGNTIYF
TRBV11-2,-,TRBD1,TRBJ1-1,TGTGCCAGCAGCTATGGACAGGGGGACTTCACTGAAGCTTTCTTT,CASSYGQGDFTEAFF
TRBV29-1,-,TRBD1,TRBJ1-1,TGCAGCGTTGGAAGACAGGGGGCTGGCACTGAAGCTTTCTTT,CSVGRQGAGTEAFF
TRBV19,-,-,TRBJ1-1,TGTGCCAGTAGTATAGGATTCGTTGGAAACGCTGAAGCTTTCTTT,CASSIGFVGNAEAFF
TRBV29-1,once,-,TRBJ2-7,TGCAGCGCCTCGGTAGGCTACGAGCAGTACTTC,CSASVGYEQYF
TRBV5-1,-,-,TRBJ1-4,TGCGCCAGCGCACTAAGACCGGGGGAAAAACTGTTTTTT,CASALRPGEKLFF
TRBV6-2/TRBV6-3,-,TRBD1,TRBJ2-7,TGTGCCAGCAGCCGAGGACAGGGGCAAGGCTCCTACGAGCAGTACTTC,CASSRGQGQGSYEQYF
TRBV5-1,-,TRBD1,TRBJ2-3,TGCGCCAGCAGCTTCCAGGGGGAATGGGCAGATACGCAGTATTTT,CASSFQGEWADTQYF
TRBV6-5,once,TRBD1,TRBJ1-1,TGTGCCAGCACCCCCGCCGGGACAGTGAACACTGAAGCTTTCTTT,CASTPAGTVNTEAFF
TRBV7-9,-,-,TRBJ1-1,TGTGCCAGCAGATCTCCGCGCGGGGGGCGAGACACTGAAGCTTTCTTT,CASRSPRGGRDTEAFF
TRBV7-9,once,TRBD1,TRBJ2-5,TGTGCCAGCAGCTTCATCCGAGGGACAGGGGTGGTGGAGACCCAGTACTTC,CASSFIRGTGVVETQYF
TRBV5-1,-,-,TRBJ1-1,TGCGCCAGCAGCTTGGACACGGCGAACACTGAAGCTTTCTTT,CASSLDTANTEAFF
TRBV30,-,-,TRBJ2-3,TGTGCCTGGAGTGTTCGGGGCTTCCTCACAGATACGCAGTATTTT,CAWSVRGFLTDTQYF
TRBV28,-,-,TRBJ1-4,TGTGCCAGCCGACGCGGAGGGGGTTACGAAAAACTGTTTTTT,CASRRGGGYEKLFF
TRBV7-2,-,-,TRBJ2-1,TGTGCCAGCAGCTTACCTAGTGTCAATGAGCAGTTCTTC,CASSLPSVNEQFF
TRBV10-2,-,-,TRBJ2-1,TGCGCCAGCACTGAACTTAACAATGAGCAGTTCTTC,CASTELNNEQFF
TRBV30,-,-,TRBJ2-2,TGTGCCTGGAGTTTACAAACCGGGGAGCTGTTTTTT,CAWSLQTGELFF
TRBV2,-,-,TRBJ1-1,TGTGCCAGCAGTGAAGAAAGCAGGGGAGGTGCTTTCTTT,CASSEESRGGAFF
TRBV19,-,-,TRBJ2-3,TGTGCCAGTAGTATAGTTCTAAGGTGGAATGATATAGGGAGGAGCACAGATACGCAGTATTTT,CASSIVLRWNDIGRSTDTQYF
TRBV19,few,-,TRBJ1-4,TGTGCCAGTAGCCCCGTCGGAGGGGCCTTGGAAAAACTGTTTTTT,CASSPVGGALEKLFF
TRBV28,-,-,TRBJ2-1,TGTGCCAGCACCGGGGGCGGGGTTTTCAATGAGCAGTTCTTC,CASTGGGVFNEQFF
TRBV5-1,-,TRBD2,TRBJ2-3,TGCGCCAGCAGCTTGGGCGGTAGCGGGGCTGGGGATACGCAGTATTTT,CASSLGGSGAGDTQYF
TRBV7-9,once,-,TRBJ2-3,TGTGCCAGCAGCTTAGCGATTCGGGAGTGGGATACGCAGTATTTT,CASSLAIREWDTQYF
TRBV30,-,-,TRBJ2-2,TGTGCCTGGAGTGGGTGGGCCTACACCGGGGAGCTGTTTTTT,CAWSGWAYTGELFF
TRBV25-1,-,TRBD2,TRBJ2-3,TGTGCCAGCGCTCTCGCGGGAGGGCGTCTTAGCACAGATACGCAGTATTTT,CASALAGGRLSTDTQYF
TRBV7-2,-,-,TRBJ1-2,TGTGCCAGCAGCAAGAGCTCTACTAACTATGGCTACACCTTC,CASSKSSTNYGYTF
TRBV28,few,-,TRBJ1-2,TGTGCCAGCAGTAGTCCGACAGCTACTAACTATGGCTACACCTTC,CASSSPTATNYGYTF
TRBV7-6,-,-,TRBJ2-2,TGTGCCAGCAGCCTCATTACGGCGACCCTGACGAACACCGGGGAGCTGTTTTTT,CASSLITATLTNTGELFF
TRBV5-5,-,-,TRBJ1-5,TGTGCCAGCAGCTTGTGGGGGCGAACCGACAATCAGCCCCAGCATTTT,CASSLWGRTDNQPQHF
TRBV7-3,-,TRBD1,TRBJ1-1,TGTGCCAGCAGCCCCCTCGACAGGGTGAACACTGAAGCTTTCTTT,CASSPLDRVNTEAFF
TRBV7-3,-,TRBD1,TRBJ2-4,TGTGCCAGCAGCCCGATCCAGGGGGCTGACATTCAGTACTTC,CASSPIQGADIQYF
TRBV4-2,-,-,TRBJ2-7,TGTGCCAGCAGCCAAGATTCCCGGGAGCAGTACTTC,CASSQDSREQYF
TRBV2,-,-,TRBJ2-7,TGTGCCAGCAGTGAAACCCGAGGCGAGCAGTACTTC,CASSETRGEQYF
TRBV2,-,-,TRBJ2-5,TGTGCCATCACAGGGATGGTTCGAGAGACCCAGTACTTC,CAITGMVRETQYF
TRBV19,-,-,TRBJ1-4,TGTGCCAGTAGTACCTTACGCCTCGACAGTCCAACTAATGAAAAACTGTTTTTT,CASSTLRLDSPTNEKLFF
TRBV28,-,-,TRBJ1-1,TGTGCCAGCAAGTTTAGTACGCAGGGGACTGAAGCTTTCTTT,CASKFSTQGTEAFF
TRBV29-1,-,-,TRBJ1-2,TGCAGCGTTGAGGACAGTGGGGGGTATGGCTACACCTTC,CSVEDSGGYGYTF
TRBV10-3,-,-,TRBJ2-3,TGTGCCATCAGTGAAGGGGGGGCCACAGATACGCAGTATTTT,CAISEGGATDTQYF
TRBV19,-,TRBD1,TRBJ1-3,TGTGCCAGTGTACTTCCGGGACAGGGGGGTGATGCTGGAAACACCATATATTTT,CASVLPGQGGDAGNTIYF
TRBV10-3,once,-,TRBJ1-6,TGTGCCATCAGTGTCGCTGAAGGGCTAACTTCACCCCTCCACTTT,CAISVAEGLTSPLHF
TRBV10-3,-,-,TRBJ1-6,TGTGCCATCAGTGGCGGGGATTCACCCCTCCACTTT,CAISGGDSPLHF
TRBV6-5,-,TRBD1,TRBJ2-7,TGTGCCAGCAGCGGGACAGGGGGCTTCTACGAGCAGTACTTC,CASSGTGGFYEQYF
TRBV5-1,-,TRBD1,TRBJ1-1,TGCGCCAGCAGCTTCCCCGGCAGGGGGACTGAAGCTTTCTTT,CASSFPGRGTEAFF
TRBV5-4,-,TRBD2,TRBJ2-2,TGTGCCAGCAGCTCACCGGGACTAGCATCCGGGGAGCTGTTTTTT,CASSSPGLASGELFF
TRBV4-1,once,-,TRBJ1-1,TGCGCCAGCAGCCAAGAGGGAGGGAGCACTGAAGCTTTCTTT,CASSQEGGSTEAFF
TRBV7-2,-,TRBD1,TRBJ2-1,TGTGCCAGTCTTACCTTTGGACAGGAACACTACAATGAGCAGTTCTTC,CASLTFGQEHYNEQFF
TRBV6-5,-,TRBD1,TRBJ2-2,TGTGCCAGCAGTCGAGGGACAGCCGTGTCCGGGGAGCTGTTTTTT,CASSRGTAVSGELFF
TRBV7-2,-,TRBD2,TRBJ2-1,TGTGCCAGCAGCCTCGGACTAGCGGGAGGGTACAATGAGCAGTTCTTC,CASSLGLAGGYNEQFF